The 25 T cell receptor beta chains given below trace back to one sample, sequenced in a study of shared clonotypes between healthy human individuals. The table came from immunoSEQ multiplex PCR; TCRdb's copy has only in-frame clones and leaves some out. The repertoire holds 400,000 to 600,000 clones, roughly 85% seen once, with 12% in the top ten. Sequencing was carried out using PBMCs. Source of these receptors: a woman aged 40-49 years in good health. Some clones in this sample may be carry-over from other donors' samples.

The rearrangement joins TRBV19 to TRBJ1-1; 9 positions match TRBD1. With V trimmed by 7 bases and J by 3 bases, 6 bases remained unmatched. The CDR3 length is 14 residues. CDR1 and CDR2 (germline): LNHDA, SQIVND (reference sequence). CDR3 residues: CASMKTGGYTEAFF. CDR3 DNA sequence: TGTGCCAGTATGAAGACAGGGGGGTACACTGAAGCTTTCTTT.

CDR3 nucleotides: TGTGCTAGTGCCGGTGGGGCCAACGTCCTGACTTTC. Its translation: CASAGGANVLTF. The chain links TRBV12-5 to TRBJ2-6; D is ambiguous. The CDR3 is 12 residues long. Trimming left V 7 bases short and J 3 bases short, with 4 bases between. The germline CDR1 and CDR2 sequences are LGHNT and FRNRAP.

The sample holds a few counts of this clone. The V gene is TRBV7-2, the J gene TRBJ1-1; no firm D call. Germline V gene sequence: CDR1 SGHTA, CDR2 FQGNSA. The CDR3 length is 12 residues. V gave up 5 bases and J gave up 1 base, with 5 bases separating them. For the CDR3, the DNA is TGTGCCAGCAGCAAGAAGAACACTGAAGCTTTCTTT. Translation: CASSKKNTEAFF.

The CDR3 loop reads CASSLSSVLYNEQFF. Written as DNA, the CDR3 is TGTGCCAGCAGCCTCTCTAGCGTCCTCTACAATGAGCAGTTCTTC. The chain is built from TRBV7-2 and TRBJ2-1; TRBD2 is a possible D gene (6 bases). This CDR3 comprises 15 residues. Germline assignment: CDR1 SGHTA and CDR2 FQGNSA. The V and J ends lost 5 bases and 3 bases respectively, with 14 bases between them.

This clone was recorded once. The chain recombines TRBV18 with TRBJ1-4; D is uncertain. Trimming cost V 1 base and J 5 bases, with 11 bases left between them. Per germline, CDR1 KGHSH and CDR2 LQKENI. The CDR3 runs 15 residues. Written as DNA, the CDR3 is TGTGCCAGCTCACCACTAGTCGGCTCCAATGAAAAACTGTTTTTT. Protein sequence: CASSPLVGSNEKLFF.

The chain combines TRBV5-1 with TRBJ1-1, with TRBD1 as a possible D gene (6 bases). Between the trimmed V and J ends, which lost 2 bases and 4 bases, there was a span of 12 bases. Germline V lookup: CDR1 SGHRS, CDR2 YFSETQ. This CDR3 is built from 14 residues. CDR3 coding DNA: TGCGCCAGCAGCTTACTACAGGGAAGCACTGAAGCTTTCTTT. Translating it yields CASSLLQGSTEAFF.

The chain uses TRBV2 and TRBJ2-5; 9 bases map to TRBD1. V dropped 6 bases and J dropped 5; count of bases not matched to a gene: 7. CDR3 length: 14 amino acids. Germline loops: CDR1 SNHLY, CDR2 FYNNEI. The CDR3 DNA sequence: TGTGCCAGCAGGGACAGGGGATTTATGGAGACCCAGTACTTC. Translating it yields CASRDRGFMETQYF.

This clone was found once. This rearrangement joins TRBV7-2 to TRBJ2-1, with 8 bases aligning to TRBD1. This CDR3 region has 15 residues. Germline V gene lookup returns CDR1 SGHTA and CDR2 FQGNSA. V was clipped by 1 base and J by 8 bases; unmatched bases: 7. DNA for the CDR3: TGTGCCAGCAGCTTAGTTGGTCAGGGGGCGGATGAGCAGTTCTTC. Translated, it gives CASSLVGQGADEQFF.

The CDR3 DNA sequence: TGCGCCAGCAGCTTGCCAGGGGGCGCTTCCTATGGCTACACCTTC. Translated: CASSLPGGASYGYTF. V gene TRBV5-1 combines with J gene TRBJ1-2, with TRBD1 identical over 8 bases. CDR1 is SGHRS and CDR2 is YFSETQ in the germline V gene. V lost 1 base and J lost 4; bases outside the gene matches: 6. The CDR3 covers 15 residues.

The chain links TRBV28 to TRBJ2-7, with 13 bases matching TRBD2. With V trimmed by 4 bases and J by 3 bases, 6 bases remained unmatched. The germline V gene has CDR1 MDHEN and CDR2 SYDVKM. This CDR3 is built from 16 residues. In DNA form, the CDR3 reads TGTGCCAGCAGTTCTCCGACTAGCGGGAGGATCTACGAGCAGTACTTC. It yields the protein CASSSPTSGRIYEQYF.

V usage is TRBV5-6 and J usage is TRBJ2-1; 8 bases are a match to TRBD2. This CDR3 region has 13 residues. Losses at the gene ends were 4 bases for V and 9 bases for J; bases not matched to a gene: 6. Germline lookup yields CDR1 SGHDT and CDR2 YYEEEE. The CDR3 DNA sequence: TGTGCCAGCAGCAGGCGGGGGGCGAGTGAGCAGTTCTTC. This gives the protein CASSRRGASEQFF.

The V and J genes are TRBV7-6 and TRBJ2-2; no firm D call. The V and J ends lost 3 bases and 3 bases respectively, with 8 bases between them. This CDR3 is built from 14 residues. Germline V gives CDR1 SGHVS, CDR2 FNYEAQ. The CDR3 region has the DNA TGTGCCAGCAGCTTCGGGCATCACACCGGGGAGCTGTTTTTT. This translates into CASSFGHHTGELFF.

This chain uses TRBV14 with TRBJ2-5; 9 bases are a match to TRBD2. The CDR3 runs to 15 residues. Trimming removed 4 bases from V and 1 base from J; junction bases left unmatched: 4. In germline, CDR1 is SGHDN, CDR2 FVKESK. CDR3 nucleotide sequence: TGTGCCAGCAGCCCGGGGACTAGCCTCCAAGAGACCCAGTACTTC. Translation: CASSPGTSLQETQYF.

The chain employs TRBV6-6 and TRBJ2-2, with 10 bases identical to TRBD2. Germline-derived CDR1 and CDR2 are MNHNY and SVGAGI (reference sequence). The V and J ends lost 5 bases and 7 bases, in that order; junction bases with no gene match: 10. The CDR3 is 16 residues long. This CDR3 reads CASSPAGGQSGGELFF. The DNA for the CDR3 is TGTGCCAGCAGTCCAGCGGGAGGGCAGTCGGGCGGGGAGCTGTTTTTT.

The V call is TRBV2, the J call TRBJ2-5, with D perhaps matching TRBD2 (5 bases). The CDR3 covers 13 residues. Germline V CDR1 and CDR2: SNHLY, FYNNEI. The V end was cut by 8 bases, the J end by 5 bases, with 15 bases between. This CDR3 reads CASGRERRETQYF. The CDR3 bases are TGTGCCAGCGGGAGAGAGAGACGGGAGACCCAGTACTTC.

The chain links TRBV9 to TRBJ1-2, with D possibly TRBD1 on 5 matching bases. CDR1 and CDR2 (germline): SGDLS, YYNGEE. The CDR3 has 15 residues. The V end lost 0 bases, the J end lost 6 bases, and 15 bases lay between the germline ends. The DNA for the CDR3 is TGTGCCAGCAGCGTAGAGGGGCAGGGTAATCATGGCTACACCTTC. Translating it yields CASSVEGQGNHGYTF.

The V and J genes are TRBV18 and TRBJ1-4; no firm D call. The CDR3 runs 13 residues. V gave up 2 bases and J gave up 5 bases, with 6 bases separating them. Per the germline V gene, CDR1 is KGHSH and CDR2 is LQKENI. CDR3 nucleotide sequence: TGTGCCAGCTCACCAGGCCTAAATGAAAAACTGTTTTTT. Translating gives CASSPGLNEKLFF.

The chain combines TRBV28 with TRBJ1-1; no definite D call. Between the trimmed V and J ends, which lost 7 bases and 5 bases, there was a span of 14 bases. CDR1 and CDR2 from the germline V gene are MDHEN and SYDVKM. CDR3 length: 13 amino acids. CDR3 residues: CASTPGWATEAFF. The DNA for the CDR3 is TGTGCCAGCACCCCGGGGTGGGCGACTGAAGCTTTCTTT.

The chain employs TRBV18 and TRBJ2-1, with 9 bases fitting TRBD2. The CDR3 is 16 amino acids. Per germline, CDR1 KGHSH and CDR2 LQKENI. The V and J ends lost 0 bases and 4 bases, in that order; junction bases with no gene match: 4. The DNA for the CDR3 is TGTGCCAGCTCACCACCGGCGGGAGGGGAATACAATGAGCAGTTCTTC. This translates into CASSPPAGGEYNEQFF.

The V and J genes are TRBV20-1 and TRBJ2-5; maybe TRBD2 (5 bases). The CDR3 spans 11 residues. Looked up from germline, CDR1 is DFQATT and CDR2 is SNEGSKA (reference sequence). V was shortened by 3 bases and J by 7 bases, with 9 bases between the two germline ends. The CDR3 coding sequence is TGCAGTGCTAGCCTACTAGGGACCCAGTACTTC. This translates into CSASLLGTQYF.

This sequence joins TRBV21-1 and TRBJ2-6. TRBV21-1 is assigned pseudogene status. This CDR3 is 18 amino acids long. In nucleotides, the CDR3 is TGTGCCAGCAGCAAAGACGAGGGGCTGAAGATTGGGGCCAACGTCCTGACTTTC. This codes for CASSKDEGLKIGANVLTF.

This clone was counted a few times. V usage is TRBV19 and J usage is TRBJ1-4; D ambiguous. The ends were cut back, 5 bases at V and 2 bases at J, with 9 bases in the middle. This CDR3 has 14 residues. Germline V lookup: CDR1 LNHDA, CDR2 SQIVND (reference sequence). CDR3 sequence (DNA): TGTGCCAGTAGTGACGGAGGGACTAATGAAAAACTGTTTTTT. It is translated as CASSDGGTNEKLFF. The whole variable domain, remainder taken from reference TRBV19 and TRBJ1-4, is DGGITQSPKYLFRKEGQNVTLSCEQNLNHDAMYWYRQDPGQGLRLIYYSQIVNDFQKGDIAEGYSVSREKKESFPLTVTSAQKNPTAFYLCASSDGGTNEKLFFGSGTQLSVL.

This sequence joins TRBV28 and TRBJ1-2, with D uncertain. CDR3 length equals 15 residues. Trimming removed 5 bases from V and 5 bases from J, with 18 bases in between. Germline-derived CDR1 and CDR2 are MDHEN and SYDVKM. The CDR3 bases are TGTGCCAGCAGTCCCGGCGGAGGTGAGGTTTATGGCTACACCTTC. Protein: CASSPGGGEVYGYTF.

The chain recombines TRBV7-2 with TRBJ2-3, with 7 positions matching TRBD2. CDR3 length: 14 residues. The V gene's germline CDR1 is SGHTA and CDR2 FQGNSA. V lost 8 bases and J lost 4; bases outside the gene matches: 9. CDR3 DNA: TGTGCCAGCGTCTGGGAGGGCCCGCCAGATACGCAGTATTTT. Its protein is CASVWEGPPDTQYF.

The chain has TRBV5-4 and TRBJ2-1; D is unresolved. Germline V CDR1 and CDR2: SGHNT, YYREEE (reference sequence). This CDR3 region has 11 residues. With 4 bases removed from V and 9 bases from J, the gap between germline ends came to 8 bases. The CDR3 region is CASSVVPEQFF. CDR3 coding DNA: TGTGCCAGCAGCGTGGTGCCTGAGCAGTTCTTC.